The rows below give T cell receptor beta chains drawn from one sample of a study of blood T cell repertoires in COVID-19. Profiling relied on immunoSEQ multiplex PCR, and the TCRdb table lists in-frame clones only, not all of them. The table lists 300,000 to 450,000 clones, approximately 91% of them singletons. Material: PBMCs or T cells enriched from blood (not recorded which). Receptors originate from a woman aged 30 to 39 who had been exposed to COVID-19. CDR3s include the opening cysteine and the closing phenylalanine or tryptophan. The D gene is left open where the match is weak. Not every row has a clone size; where given, it reads once, few, many or a size class.

>TRBJ1-1|TRBD1|TRBV28|.
TGTGCCAGCAGCACGACAGGGGGCACTGAAGCTTTCTTT
CASSTTGGTEAFF
>TRBJ1-1|.|TRBV25-1|.
TGTGCCAGCAGTCAAGGGGGGGCGTACACTGAAGCTTTCTTT
CASSQGGAYTEAFF
>TRBJ2-1|.|TRBV29-1|.
TGCAGCGTTGTTACAGGGGGGGGGAATGAGCAGTTCTTC
CSVVTGGGNEQFF
>TRBJ1-5|.|TRBV28|.
TGTGCCAGCAGCCCCCCGGTAGATTGGCAGCCCCAGCATTTT
CASSPPVDWQPQHF
>TRBJ2-3|TRBD1|TRBV11-3|.
TGTGCCAGCAGCCCGGGACAGGGAATTTCAGATACGCAGTATTTT
CASSPGQGISDTQYF
>TRBJ2-7|.|TRBV27|.
TGTGCCAGCAGTTTAGGTCGGCGGGCGGGGCCAGTGGAGCAGTACTTC
CASSLGRRAGPVEQYF
>TRBJ1-2|.|TRBV28|.
TGTGCCAGCACCATACAGGACTATGGCTACACCTTC
CASTIQDYGYTF
>TRBJ1-1|TRBD1|TRBV7-3|once
TGTGCCAGCAGCTTAGGGAGACAGGGGATGAACACTGAAGCTTTCTTT
CASSLGRQGMNTEAFF
>TRBJ1-2|.|TRBV24-1|once
TGTGCCACCAGTGACGACACCCGGGGGGAGATGGGCTACACCTTC
CATSDDTRGEMGYTF
>TRBJ1-2|.|TRBV7-3|.
TGTGCCAGCAGCTTCGGAGGGTTTCGCGTCTATGGCTACACCTTC
CASSFGGFRVYGYTF
>TRBJ1-5|.|TRBV28|once
TGTGCCAGCAGGCCTCCCCGGGGACACTATAGCAATCAGCCCCAGCATTTT
CASRPPRGHYSNQPQHF
>TRBJ2-7|.|TRBV7-3|.
TGTGCCAGCAGCTTTGAGACTGAGTCCTACGAGCAGTACTTC
CASSFETESYEQYF
>TRBJ2-2|TRBD1|TRBV11-3|.
TGTGCCAGCAGCTTTGCCAGGGGGTCCACTACCGGGGAGCTGTTTTTT
CASSFARGSTTGELFF
>TRBJ2-4|.|TRBV28|.
TGTGCCAGCAGTAACCCGGGAGGATCAGGGGACATTCAGTACTTC
CASSNPGGSGDIQYF
>TRBJ1-1|TRBD1|TRBV7-9|.
TGTGCCAGCAGCCTTGGTTACTCGGTCCGGGACAGGGGGGTAACTGAAGCTTTCTTT
CASSLGYSVRDRGVTEAFF
>TRBJ2-3|.|TRBV5-8|once
TGTGCCAGCAGCTTGGGAGTAGCGGAAGACACAGATACGCAGTATTTT
CASSLGVAEDTDTQYF
>TRBJ1-1|.|TRBV5-6|.
TGTGCCAGCAGCTTGGTAGGAACGGGGAAGGTAGCTTTCTTT
CASSLVGTGKVAFF
>TRBJ1-1|.|TRBV21-1|once
TGTGCCAGCGACGGACAGGGGGCGCGGGGCACTGAAGCTTTCTTT
CASDGQGARGTEAFF
>TRBJ2-7|TRBD2|TRBV19|.
TGTGCCAGTAGTATAGTTGGGACTAGTCCCAACGAGCAGTACTTC
CASSIVGTSPNEQYF
>TRBJ2-2|TRBD2|TRBV4-1|.
TGCGCCAGCAGCGGAACTACTAGCGGAGGGAACACCGGGGAGCTGTTTTTT
CASSGTTSGGNTGELFF
>TRBJ1-2|.|TRBV28|.
TGTGCCAGCATAGGGCCGGGGACACCAAGCGGCTATGGCTACACCTTC
CASIGPGTPSGYGYTF
>TRBJ2-3|.|TRBV19|.
TGTGCCAGTAGTACCCCAGAATCAGATACGCAGTATTTT
CASSTPESDTQYF
>TRBJ1-1|.|TRBV11-2|.
TGTGCCAGCAGCCTGACAGGAGACACTGAAGCTTTCTTT
CASSLTGDTEAFF
>TRBJ2-7|TRBD1|TRBV7-9|.
TGTGCCAGCAGCCCCGACAGGGTTTATTCCTACGAGCAGTACTTC
CASSPDRVYSYEQYF
>TRBJ2-5|.|TRBV4-1|.
TGCGCCAGCAGCCAAGGTGGGCCCCAAGAGACCCAGTACTTC
CASSQGGPQETQYF
>TRBJ2-2|.|TRBV10-1|few
TGCGCCAGCAGTCCAGACAGACCATTGAACACCGGGGAGCTGTTTTTT
CASSPDRPLNTGELFF
>TRBJ2-7|TRBD2|TRBV24-1|.
TGTGCCACCGCGGGGGGATCCTACGAGCAGTACTTC
CATAGGSYEQYF
>TRBJ2-5|.|TRBV5-1|few
TGCGCCAGCAGCCTAGGGGTAGAGACCCAGTACTTC
CASSLGVETQYF
>TRBJ2-7|.|TRBV3-1/TRBV3-2|.
TGTGCCAGCAGCCAAGGACTATTGCACTCCTACGAGCAGTACTTC
CASSQGLLHSYEQYF
>TRBJ1-5|.|TRBV5-6|.
TGTGCCAGCAGCTTCAGGGCTTATAGCAATCAGCCCCAGCATTTT
CASSFRAYSNQPQHF
>TRBJ2-1|TRBD2|TRBV5-1|.
TGCGCCAGCAGCTTGGGTGGGACTAGCGGGTCGAATGAGCAGTTCTTC
CASSLGGTSGSNEQFF
>TRBJ2-7|.|TRBV21-1|.
TGTGCCAGCAGCAGGGGACTAGCGGACCCCTACGAGCAGTACTTC
CASSRGLADPYEQYF
>TRBJ2-3|.|TRBV7-8|.
TGTGCCAGCAGCTTAGCGCTAACGGGTTCAGATACGCAGTATTTT
CASSLALTGSDTQYF
>TRBJ2-1|TRBD2|TRBV19|few
TGTGCCAGTAGTAACCGACTAGCGGGCTTATACAATGAGCAGTTCTTC
CASSNRLAGLYNEQFF